This entry describes one TCR beta chain. Regarding treatment: randomized to nivolumab then ipilimumab (arm A) or the reverse (arm B). PBMC sorting kept live CD3+CD8+ cells without CD19 or CD56. Clones were sequenced by immunoSEQ multiplex PCR, and TCRdb holds only the in-frame ones, with some missing. The table lists about 22,000 clones, about two thirds of them singletons. CDR1 is SNHLY and CDR2 is FYNNEI in the germline V gene. Trimming pared 4 bases from V and 5 bases from J, leaving 21 bases between. This CDR3 is 16 amino acids long. This entry belongs to a study of sequential checkpoint blockade in melanoma.

The sample here was CD8+ T cells sorted from blood (inferred from file names), taken from a patient given nivolumab and ipilimumab in sequence. The chain uses TRBV2 and TRBJ2-7, with a possible D match to TRBD2 (6 bases). This sequence originates from a human donor with melanoma. The CDR3 sequence is CASSGDWGSWRDEQYF. The DNA of the CDR3 is TGTGCCAGCAGTGGCGATTGGGGATCCTGGAGGGACGAGCAGTACTTC.